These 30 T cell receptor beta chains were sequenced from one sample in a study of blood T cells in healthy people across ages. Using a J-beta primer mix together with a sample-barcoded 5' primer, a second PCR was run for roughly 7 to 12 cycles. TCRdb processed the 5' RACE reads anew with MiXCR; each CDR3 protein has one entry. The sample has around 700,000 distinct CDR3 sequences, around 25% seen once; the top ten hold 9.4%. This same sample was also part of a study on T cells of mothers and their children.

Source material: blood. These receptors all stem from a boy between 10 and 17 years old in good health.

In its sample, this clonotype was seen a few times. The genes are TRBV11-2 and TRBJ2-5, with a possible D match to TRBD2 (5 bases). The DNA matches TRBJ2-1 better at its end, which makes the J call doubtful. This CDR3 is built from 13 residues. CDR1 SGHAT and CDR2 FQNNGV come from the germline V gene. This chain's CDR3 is CASSLKRINEQFF. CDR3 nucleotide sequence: TGTGCCAGCAGCTTGAAGCGGATTAATGAGCAGTTCTTC.

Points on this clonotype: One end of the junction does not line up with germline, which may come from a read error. The DNA for the CDR3 is TGTGCCAGCAGCCAAGATCTAGGGGGAGCGGTATTC. It yields the protein CASSQDLGGAVF. This sequence joins TRBV3-1 and TRBJ2-5; possibly TRBD1 for D (6 bases). The germline V gene encodes CDR1 LGHDT and CDR2 YNNKEL (reference sequence). CDR3 length: 12 residues.

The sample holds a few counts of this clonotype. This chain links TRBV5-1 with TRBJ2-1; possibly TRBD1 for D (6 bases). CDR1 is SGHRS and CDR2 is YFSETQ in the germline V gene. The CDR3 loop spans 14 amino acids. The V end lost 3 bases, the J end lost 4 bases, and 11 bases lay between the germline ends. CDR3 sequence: CASSWDIRYNEQFF. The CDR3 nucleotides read TGCGCCAGCAGCTGGGACATAAGATACAATGAGCAGTTCTTC. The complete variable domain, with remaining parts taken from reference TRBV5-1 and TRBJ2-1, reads KAGVTQTPRYLIKTRGQQVTLSCSPISGHRSVSWYQQTPGQGLQFLFEYFSETQRNKGNFPGRFSGRQFSNSRSEMNVSTLELGDSALYLCASSWDIRYNEQFFGPGTRLTVL.

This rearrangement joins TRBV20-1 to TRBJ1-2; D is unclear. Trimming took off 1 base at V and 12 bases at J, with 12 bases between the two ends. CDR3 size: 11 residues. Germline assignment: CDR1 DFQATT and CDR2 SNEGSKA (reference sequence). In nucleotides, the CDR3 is TGCAGTGCTAGAGGGGGTGGGATGGACACCTTC. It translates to CSARGGGMDTF.

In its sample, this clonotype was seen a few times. The DNA of the CDR3 is TGTGCCATCAGTGAGTCAGAGCCCACTGTCCAGTTCTTC. Translating it yields CAISESEPTVQFF. The chain joins TRBV10-3 to TRBJ2-5; the D is unclear. The J call may not be correct, given that the DNA end is closer to TRBJ2-1. CDR3 length: 13 residues. The germline V gene has CDR1 ENHRY and CDR2 SYGVKD.

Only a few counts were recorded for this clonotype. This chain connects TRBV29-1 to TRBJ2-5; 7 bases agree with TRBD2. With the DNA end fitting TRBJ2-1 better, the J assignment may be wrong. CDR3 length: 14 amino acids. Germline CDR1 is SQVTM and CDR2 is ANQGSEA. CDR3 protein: CSVGLRLADNEQFF. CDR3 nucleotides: TGCAGCGTTGGGTTGAGACTAGCTGACAATGAGCAGTTCTTC.

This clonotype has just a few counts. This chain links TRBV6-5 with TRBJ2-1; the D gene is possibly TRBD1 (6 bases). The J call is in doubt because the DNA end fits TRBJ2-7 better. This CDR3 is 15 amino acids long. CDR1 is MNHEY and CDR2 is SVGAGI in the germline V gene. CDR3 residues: CASSYLKGVAYEQYF. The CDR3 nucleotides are TGTGCCAGCAGTTACCTAAAGGGGGTAGCCTACGAGCAGTACTTC.

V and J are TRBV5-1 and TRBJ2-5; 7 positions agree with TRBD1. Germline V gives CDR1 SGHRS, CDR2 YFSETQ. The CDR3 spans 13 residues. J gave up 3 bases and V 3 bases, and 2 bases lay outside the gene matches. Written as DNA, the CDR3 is TGCGCCAGCAGCTGGGGGACAGAAGAGACCCAGTACTTC. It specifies CASSWGTEETQYF.

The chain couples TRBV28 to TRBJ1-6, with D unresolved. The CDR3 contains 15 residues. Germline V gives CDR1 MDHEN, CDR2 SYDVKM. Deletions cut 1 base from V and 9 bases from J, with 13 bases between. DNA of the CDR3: TGTGCCAGCAGTTTATCTGCCCTGGAGGTTTCACCCCTCCACTTT. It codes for CASSLSALEVSPLHF.

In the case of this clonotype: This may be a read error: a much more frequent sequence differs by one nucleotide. The CDR3 DNA reads as TGTGCCAGCAGCCCGCGGGAAGGTCGTAATGAAAAACTGCTTTTT. Amino acid sequence: CASSPREGRNEKLLF. The V and J genes are TRBV6-5 and TRBJ1-4; D gene uncertain. Germline CDR1 MNHEY, CDR2 SVGAGI. The CDR3 is made up of 15 amino acids.

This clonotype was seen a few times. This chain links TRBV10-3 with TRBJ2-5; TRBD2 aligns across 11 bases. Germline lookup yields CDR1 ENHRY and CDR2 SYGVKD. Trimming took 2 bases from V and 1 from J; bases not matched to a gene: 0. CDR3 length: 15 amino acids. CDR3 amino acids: CAISEGTSGQETQYF. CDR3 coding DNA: TGTGCCATCAGTGAGGGGACTAGCGGCCAAGAGACCCAGTACTTC.

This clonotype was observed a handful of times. CDR3 nucleotide sequence: TGTGCCAGCAGCAGACAGGGGTACTACGAGCAGTACTTC. Protein product: CASSRQGYYEQYF. This sequence joins TRBV7-9 and TRBJ2-7, with TRBD1 identical over 8 bases. The CDR3 covers 13 residues. V lost 5 bases and J lost 3; bases outside the gene matches: 3. CDR1 SEHNR and CDR2 FQNEAQ come from the germline V gene (reference sequence).

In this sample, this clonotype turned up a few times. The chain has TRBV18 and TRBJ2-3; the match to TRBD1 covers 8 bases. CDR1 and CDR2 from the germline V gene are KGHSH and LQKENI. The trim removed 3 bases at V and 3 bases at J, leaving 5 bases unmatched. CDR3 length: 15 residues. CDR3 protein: CASSPGTGDTDTQYF. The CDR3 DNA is TGTGCCAGCTCACCCGGGACAGGTGATACAGATACGCAGTATTTT. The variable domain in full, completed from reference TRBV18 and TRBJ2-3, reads NAGVMQNPRHLVRRRGQEARLRCSPMKGHSHVYWYRQLPEEGLKFMVYLQKENIIDESGMPKERFSAEFPKEGPSILRIQQVVRGDSAAYFCASSPGTGDTDTQYFGPGTRLTVL.

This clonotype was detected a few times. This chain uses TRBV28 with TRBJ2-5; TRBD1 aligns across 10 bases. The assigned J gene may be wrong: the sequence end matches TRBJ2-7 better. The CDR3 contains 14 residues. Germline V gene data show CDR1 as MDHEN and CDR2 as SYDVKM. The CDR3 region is CASSPGQGLYEQYF. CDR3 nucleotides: TGTGCCAGCAGTCCGGGACAGGGGCTGTACGAGCAGTACTTC.

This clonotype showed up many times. The CDR3 loop reads CSVEAGSYEQYF. CDR3 nucleotides: TGCAGCGTTGAGGCAGGGTCCTACGAGCAGTACTTC. V gene TRBV29-1 combines with J gene TRBJ2-7, with D possibly TRBD1 on 5 matching bases. Germline CDR1 reads SQVTM; CDR2 reads ANQGSEA. V was clipped by 3 bases and J by 1 base, with 7 bases between them. The CDR3 contains 12 residues.

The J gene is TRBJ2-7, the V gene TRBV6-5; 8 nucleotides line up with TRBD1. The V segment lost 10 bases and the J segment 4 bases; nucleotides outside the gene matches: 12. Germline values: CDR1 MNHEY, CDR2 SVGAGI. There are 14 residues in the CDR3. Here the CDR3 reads CATYGGTGLYEQYF. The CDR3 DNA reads TGTGCCACGTACGGCGGGACAGGACTATACGAGCAGTACTTC.

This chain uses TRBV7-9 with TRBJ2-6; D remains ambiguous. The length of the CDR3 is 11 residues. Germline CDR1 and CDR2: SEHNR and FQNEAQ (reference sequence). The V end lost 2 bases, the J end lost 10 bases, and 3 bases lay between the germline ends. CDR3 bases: TGTGCCAGCAGCTTACCGAACGTCCTGACTTTC. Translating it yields CASSLPNVLTF.

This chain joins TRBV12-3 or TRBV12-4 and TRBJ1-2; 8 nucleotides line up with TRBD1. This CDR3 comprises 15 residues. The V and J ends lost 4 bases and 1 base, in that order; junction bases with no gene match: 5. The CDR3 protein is CASSSDRGFNYGYTF. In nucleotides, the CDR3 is TGTGCCAGCAGTTCCGACAGGGGCTTTAACTATGGCTACACCTTC.

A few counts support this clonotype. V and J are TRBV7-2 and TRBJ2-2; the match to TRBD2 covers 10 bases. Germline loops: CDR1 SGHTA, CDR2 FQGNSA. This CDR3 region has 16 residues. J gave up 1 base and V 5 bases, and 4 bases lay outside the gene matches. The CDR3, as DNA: TGTGCCAGCAGCCCCAGGACTAGCGGGAACACCGGGGAGCTGTTTTTT. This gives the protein CASSPRTSGNTGELFF.

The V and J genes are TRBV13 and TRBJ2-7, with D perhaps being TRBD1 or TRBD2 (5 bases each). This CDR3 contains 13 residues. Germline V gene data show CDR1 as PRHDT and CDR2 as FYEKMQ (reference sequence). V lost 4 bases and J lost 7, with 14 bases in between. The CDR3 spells CASSSGPEGEQYF. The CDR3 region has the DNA TGTGCCAGCAGCTCGGGACCAGAGGGAGAGCAGTACTTC. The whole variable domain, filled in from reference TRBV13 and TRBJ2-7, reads AAGVIQSPRHLIKEKRETATLKCYPIPRHDTVYWYQQGPGQDPQFLISFYEKMQSDKGSIPDRFSAQQFSDYHSELNMSSLELGDSALYFCASSSGPEGEQYFGPGTRLTVT.

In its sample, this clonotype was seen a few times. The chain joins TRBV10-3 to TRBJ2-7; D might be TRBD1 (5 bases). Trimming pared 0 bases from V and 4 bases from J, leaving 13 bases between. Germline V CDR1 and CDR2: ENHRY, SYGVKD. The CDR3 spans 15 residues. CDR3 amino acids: CAISESTQGLYEQYF. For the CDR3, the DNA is TGTGCCATCAGTGAGTCCACCCAGGGTTTATACGAGCAGTACTTC.

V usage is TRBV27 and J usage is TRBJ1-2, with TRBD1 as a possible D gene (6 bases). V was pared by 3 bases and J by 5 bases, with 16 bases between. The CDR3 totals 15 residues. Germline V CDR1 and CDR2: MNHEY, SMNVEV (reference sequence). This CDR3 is CASSLALGGWYGYTF. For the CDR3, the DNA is TGTGCCAGCAGTTTGGCCCTTGGGGGCTGGTATGGCTACACCTTC.

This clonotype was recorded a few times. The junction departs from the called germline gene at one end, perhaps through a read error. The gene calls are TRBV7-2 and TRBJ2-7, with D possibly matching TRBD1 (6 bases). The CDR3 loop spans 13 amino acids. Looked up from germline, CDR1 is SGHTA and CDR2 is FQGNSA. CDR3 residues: CASSPSYRETVDF. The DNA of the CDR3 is TGTGCCAGCAGCCCTTCCTACAGGGAGACAGTAGACTTC.

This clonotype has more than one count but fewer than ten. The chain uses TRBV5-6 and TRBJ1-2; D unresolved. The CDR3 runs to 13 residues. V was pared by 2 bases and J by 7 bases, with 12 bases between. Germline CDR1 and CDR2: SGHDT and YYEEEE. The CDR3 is CASSFLSGLGYTF. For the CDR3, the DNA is TGTGCCAGCAGCTTCCTTTCGGGCCTTGGCTACACCTTC.

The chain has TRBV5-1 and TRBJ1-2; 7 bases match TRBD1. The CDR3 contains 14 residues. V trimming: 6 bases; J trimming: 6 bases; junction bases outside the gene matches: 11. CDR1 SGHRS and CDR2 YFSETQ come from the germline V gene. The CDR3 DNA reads TGCGCCAGCACGATTAGAACAGGGGAAGATGGCTACACCTTC. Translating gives CASTIRTGEDGYTF. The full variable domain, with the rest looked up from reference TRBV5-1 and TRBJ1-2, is KAGVTQTPRYLIKTRGQQVTLSCSPISGHRSVSWYQQTPGQGLQFLFEYFSETQRNKGNFPGRFSGRQFSNSRSEMNVSTLELGDSALYLCASTIRTGEDGYTFGSGTRLTVV.

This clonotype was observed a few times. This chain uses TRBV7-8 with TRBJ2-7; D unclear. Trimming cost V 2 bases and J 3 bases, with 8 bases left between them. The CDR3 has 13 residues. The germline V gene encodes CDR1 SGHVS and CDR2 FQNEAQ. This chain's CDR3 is CASSLHADYEQYF. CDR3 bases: TGTGCCAGCAGCTTACACGCAGACTACGAGCAGTACTTC. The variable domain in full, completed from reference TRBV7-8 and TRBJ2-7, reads GAGVSQSPRYKVAKRGQDVALRCDPISGHVSLFWYQQALGQGPEFLTYFQNEAQLDKSGLPSDRFFAERPEGSVSTLKIQRTQQEDSAVYLCASSLHADYEQYFGPGTRLTVT.

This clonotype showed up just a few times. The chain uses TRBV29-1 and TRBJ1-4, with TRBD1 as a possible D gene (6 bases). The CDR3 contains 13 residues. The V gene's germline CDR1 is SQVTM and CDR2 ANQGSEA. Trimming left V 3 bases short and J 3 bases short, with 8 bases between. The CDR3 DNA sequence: TGCAGCGTTGAGGCAGGGGCTAATGAAAAACTGTTTTTT. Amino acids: CSVEAGANEKLFF.

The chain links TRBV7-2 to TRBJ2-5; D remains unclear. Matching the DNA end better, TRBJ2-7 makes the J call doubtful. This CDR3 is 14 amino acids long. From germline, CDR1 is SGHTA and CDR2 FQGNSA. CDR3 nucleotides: TGTGCCAGCAGCTTATACACCCTCTCTTACGAGCAGTACTTC. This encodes CASSLYTLSYEQYF.

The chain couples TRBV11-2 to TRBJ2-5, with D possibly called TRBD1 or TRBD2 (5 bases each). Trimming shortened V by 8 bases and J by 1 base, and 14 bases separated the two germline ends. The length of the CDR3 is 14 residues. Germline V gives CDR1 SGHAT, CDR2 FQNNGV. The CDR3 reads CASRVEGSQETQYF. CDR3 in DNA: TGTGCCAGCCGTGTCGAGGGGTCCCAAGAGACCCAGTACTTC.

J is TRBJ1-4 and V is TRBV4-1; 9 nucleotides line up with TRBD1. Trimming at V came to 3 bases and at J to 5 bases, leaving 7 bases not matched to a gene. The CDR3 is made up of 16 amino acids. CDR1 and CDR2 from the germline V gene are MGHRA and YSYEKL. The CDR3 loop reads CASSHGYRGRNEKLFF. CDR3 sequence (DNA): TGCGCCAGCAGCCACGGGTACAGGGGGCGGAATGAAAAACTGTTTTTT.